This is a list of T cell receptor beta chains from one sample in a study of OX40 agonist ivuxolimab in advanced cancers. Some clones are missing from TCRdb's copy, which holds only in-frame ones; the method was immunoSEQ multiplex PCR. The data contain tens of thousands of clones, roughly 91% of them seen just once; the ten biggest clones take up around 0.31%. Sequenced material: CD4+ or CD8+ T cells sorted from blood, taken in a trial of the OX40 agonist ivuxolimab. These TCRs come from an adult with an advanced solid tumor such as melanoma, head and neck, liver or kidney cancer. Each CDR3 is given with its conserved first and last residue. The order of the fields is D gene, CDR3 length, clone size, J gene, V gene, CDR3 protein, CDR3 DNA. The D gene is left open where the match is weak. Size values are once, few and many counts, or a class for expanded clones, and some rows have none.

>.|15|.|TRBJ2-2|TRBV6-4
CASREGYVGGGELFF
TGTGCCAGCAGAGAGGGATACGTTGGAGGCGGGGAGCTGTTTTTT
>.|16|.|TRBJ2-5|TRBV18
CASSPQLAASSESQYF
TGTGCCAGCTCACCACAATTAGCGGCATCTTCCGAGTCCCAGTACTTC
>.|14|.|TRBJ2-1|TRBV10-3
CAIKMGVSYNEQFF
TGTGCCATCAAGATGGGAGTATCCTACAATGAGCAGTTCTTC
>.|13|.|TRBJ1-3|TRBV28
CASNEGSGNTIYF
TGTGCCAGCAATGAGGGCTCTGGAAACACCATATATTTT
>.|14|few|TRBJ1-5|TRBV2
CASSEGHRNQPQHF
TGTGCCAGCAGTGAAGGCCACCGCAATCAGCCCCAGCATTTT
>TRBD2|16|.|TRBJ2-2|TRBV18
CASSPWTSGNTGELFF
TGTGCCAGCTCGCCTTGGACTAGCGGGAACACCGGGGAGCTGTTTTTT
>.|13|.|TRBJ2-2|TRBV5-5
CASSLLDTGELFF
TGTGCCAGCAGCCTACTGGACACCGGGGAGCTGTTTTTT
>.|17|once|TRBJ2-7|TRBV5-4
CASSDQWGAGVGYEQYF
TGTGCCAGCAGCGATCAGTGGGGGGCGGGAGTTGGCTACGAGCAGTACTTC
>.|13|.|TRBJ2-5|TRBV27
CASGGWGGETQYF
TGTGCCAGCGGGGGTTGGGGCGGGGAGACCCAGTACTTC
>TRBD1|15|.|TRBJ2-1|TRBV7-9
CASAGPGQGGNEQFF
TGTGCCAGTGCCGGACCGGGACAGGGAGGCAATGAGCAGTTCTTC
>.|13|.|TRBJ1-2|TRBV28
CASRLTGNYGYTF
TGTGCCAGCAGACTTACAGGAAACTATGGCTACACCTTC
>.|14|few|TRBJ1-5|TRBV7-6
CASSRGGFNQPQHF
TGTGCCAGCAGCCGAGGGGGATTTAATCAGCCCCAGCATTTT
>.|12|.|TRBJ2-7|TRBV27
CASSSNSYEQYF
TGTGCCAGCAGTTCGAACAGCTACGAGCAGTACTTC
>.|18|once|TRBJ1-1|TRBV4-1
CASSQDKRSAGANTEAFF
TGCGCCAGCAGCCAAGATAAAAGGAGTGCCGGAGCGAACACTGAAGCTTTCTTT
>.|13|.|TRBJ2-1|TRBV18
CASSPQGYNEQFF
TGTGCCAGCTCCCCCCAAGGATACAATGAGCAGTTCTTC
>.|17|.|TRBJ2-3|TRBV27
CASRNLQGRTNTDTQYF
TGTGCCAGCAGAAACCTCCAGGGAAGGACAAACACAGATACGCAGTATTTT
>.|14|.|TRBJ1-4|TRBV6-5
CASRLRWGEEKLFF
TGTGCCAGCAGGCTAAGATGGGGGGAGGAAAAACTGTTTTTT
>.|15|.|TRBJ2-7|TRBV13
CASSFRGTGFYEQYF
TGTGCCAGCAGCTTTCGGGGAACGGGGTTCTACGAGCAGTACTTC
>TRBD1|17|once|TRBJ1-1|TRBV11-3
CASSLGQGRGMNTEAFF
TGTGCCAGCAGCTTAGGACAGGGTCGGGGCATGAACACTGAAGCTTTCTTT
>.|16|once|TRBJ1-5|TRBV28
CASRPGSAASNQPQHF
TGTGCCAGCAGGCCTGGATCGGCAGCAAGCAATCAGCCCCAGCATTTT
>.|15|.|TRBJ2-3|TRBV28
CASTGGAASTDTQYF
TGTGCCAGCACGGGTGGGGCGGCTAGCACAGATACGCAGTATTTT
>.|13|.|TRBJ2-2|TRBV6-5
CASSILTLGELFF
TGTGCCAGCAGTATCCTCACACTCGGGGAGCTGTTTTTT
>.|14|few|TRBJ1-4|TRBV7-9
CASSFSGEREKLFF
TGTGCCAGCAGCTTTTCCGGGGAGAGGGAAAAACTGTTTTTT
>.|12|.|TRBJ1-4|TRBV5-1
CASSQDSEKLFF
TGCGCCAGCAGCCAGGACAGCGAAAAACTGTTTTTT
>.|13|.|TRBJ2-1|TRBV5-1
CASSLSARDEQFF
TGCGCCAGCAGCTTATCCGCCAGGGATGAGCAGTTCTTC
>.|13|.|TRBJ1-2|TRBV6-5
CASSEQPGNGYTF
TGTGCCAGCAGTGAACAGCCAGGGAACGGCTACACCTTC
>TRBD2|16|.|TRBJ2-1|TRBV14
CASSQPGLATYNEQFF
TGTGCCAGCAGCCAACCGGGACTAGCGACCTACAATGAGCAGTTCTTC
>.|15|.|TRBJ2-7|TRBV21-1
CASSKARTDYYEQYF
TGTGCCAGCAGCAAAGCGCGGACAGACTACTACGAGCAGTACTTC
>TRBD1|15|.|TRBJ1-5|TRBV7-2
CASRRTGGRNQPQHF
TGTGCCAGCAGACGTACAGGGGGCCGCAATCAGCCCCAGCATTTT
>.|11|.|TRBJ1-1|TRBV29-1
CSVEDYTEAFF
TGCAGCGTTGAAGACTACACTGAAGCTTTCTTT
>.|16|.|TRBJ1-2|TRBV5-6
CASSLDSGRGNYGYTF
TGTGCCAGCAGCTTGGATTCGGGCAGGGGCAACTATGGCTACACCTTC